Sequencing of this T cell receptor beta chain was carried out in a study of radiotherapy plus CTLA-4 blockade in lung cancer. The method was immunoSEQ multiplex PCR; TCRdb's version includes in-frame clones alone and lacks a portion of them. The repertoire has around 44,000 clones, around 77% of them found once; the top ten carry approximately 2.5%. Germline loops: CDR1 MGHRA, CDR2 YSYEKL. With 3 bases clipped from V and 0 bases from J, the junction kept 4 bases outside the gene matches. The CDR3 has 16 amino acids. The source material was peripheral blood, sampled from a patient treated with radiotherapy plus ipilimumab. This rearrangement joins TRBV4-1 to TRBJ2-1, with TRBD2 matching over 8 bases. The clonotype comes from a human donor with non-small cell lung cancer whose response to radiotherapy plus ipilimumab could not be evaluated. In DNA form, the CDR3 reads TGCGCCAGCAGCCACATTAGCGGGGACTCCTACAATGAGCAGTTCTTC. It is translated as CASSHISGDSYNEQFF.